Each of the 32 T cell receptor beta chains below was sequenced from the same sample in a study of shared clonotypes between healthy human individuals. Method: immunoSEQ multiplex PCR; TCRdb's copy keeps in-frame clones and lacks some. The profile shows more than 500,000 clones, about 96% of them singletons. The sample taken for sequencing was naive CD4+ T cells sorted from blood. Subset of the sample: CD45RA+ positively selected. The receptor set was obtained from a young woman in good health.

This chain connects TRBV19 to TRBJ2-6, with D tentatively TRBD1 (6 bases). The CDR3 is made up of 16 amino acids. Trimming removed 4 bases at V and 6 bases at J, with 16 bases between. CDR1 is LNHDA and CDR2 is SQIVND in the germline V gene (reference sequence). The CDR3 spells CASSRPGHGSANVLTF. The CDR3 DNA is TGTGCCAGTAGTAGGCCGGGACACGGATCGGCCAACGTCCTGACTTTC.

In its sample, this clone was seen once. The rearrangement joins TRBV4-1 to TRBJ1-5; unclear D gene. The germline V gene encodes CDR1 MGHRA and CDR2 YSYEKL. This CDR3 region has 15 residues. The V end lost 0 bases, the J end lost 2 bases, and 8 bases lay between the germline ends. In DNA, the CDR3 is TGCGCCAGCAGCCAAGACAGCTTCGGCAATCAGCCCCAGCATTTT. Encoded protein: CASSQDSFGNQPQHF.

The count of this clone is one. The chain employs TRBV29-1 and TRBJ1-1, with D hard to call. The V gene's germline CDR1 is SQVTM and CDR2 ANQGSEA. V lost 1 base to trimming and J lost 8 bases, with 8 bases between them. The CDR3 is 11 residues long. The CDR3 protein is CSVEGTTEAFF. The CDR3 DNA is TGCAGCGTTGAAGGGACGACAGAAGCTTTCTTT.

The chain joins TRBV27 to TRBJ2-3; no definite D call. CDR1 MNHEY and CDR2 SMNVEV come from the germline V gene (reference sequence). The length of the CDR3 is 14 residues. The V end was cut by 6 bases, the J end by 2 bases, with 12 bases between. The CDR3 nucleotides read TGTGCCAGCAGCAAACTGACCCACACAGATACGCAGTATTTT. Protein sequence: CASSKLTHTDTQYF.

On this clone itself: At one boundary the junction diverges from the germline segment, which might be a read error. Here the CDR3 DNA reads TGTGCCAGTATTGAGCGGGCCTCCTCCAATGAGCAGTTCTTC. Translating it yields CASIERASSNEQFF. This chain uses TRBV19 with TRBJ2-1; perhaps TRBD2 as D (6 bases). The CDR3 sequence is 14 residues long. CDR1 and CDR2 from the germline V gene are LNHDA and SQIVND (reference sequence).

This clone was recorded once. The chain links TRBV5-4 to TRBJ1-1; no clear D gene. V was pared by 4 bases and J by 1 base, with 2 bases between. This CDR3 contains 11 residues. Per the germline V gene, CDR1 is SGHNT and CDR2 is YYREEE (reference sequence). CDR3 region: CASSANTEAFF. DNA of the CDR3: TGTGCCAGCAGCGCGAACACTGAAGCTTTCTTT.

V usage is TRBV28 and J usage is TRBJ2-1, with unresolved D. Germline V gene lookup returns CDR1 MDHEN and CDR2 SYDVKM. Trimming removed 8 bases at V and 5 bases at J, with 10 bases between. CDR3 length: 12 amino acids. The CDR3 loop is CASAAADNEQFF. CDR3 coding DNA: TGTGCCAGCGCCGCGGCGGACAATGAGCAGTTCTTC. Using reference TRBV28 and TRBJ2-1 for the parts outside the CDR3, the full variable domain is DVKVTQSSRYLVKRTGEKVFLECVQDMDHENMFWYRQDPGLGLRLIYFSYDVKMKEKGDIPEGYSVSREKKERFSLILESASTNQTSMYLCASAAADNEQFFGPGTRLTVL.

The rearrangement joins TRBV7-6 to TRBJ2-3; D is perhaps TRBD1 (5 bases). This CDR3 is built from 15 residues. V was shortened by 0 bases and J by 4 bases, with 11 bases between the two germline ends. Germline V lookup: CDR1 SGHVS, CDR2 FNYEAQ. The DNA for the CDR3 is TGTGCCAGCAGCTTAGCCCCAGGGTTGGCAGATACGCAGTATTTT. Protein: CASSLAPGLADTQYF. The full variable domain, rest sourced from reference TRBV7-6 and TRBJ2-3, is GAGVSQSPRYKVTKRGQDVALRCDPISGHVSLYWYRQALGQGPEFLTYFNYEAQQDKSGLPNDRFSAERPEGSISTLTIQRTEQRDSAMYRCASSLAPGLADTQYFGPGTRLTVL.

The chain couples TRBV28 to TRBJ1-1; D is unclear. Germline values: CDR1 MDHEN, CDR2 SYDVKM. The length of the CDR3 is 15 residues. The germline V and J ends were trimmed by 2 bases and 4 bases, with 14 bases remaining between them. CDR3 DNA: TGTGCCAGCAGTTTACCCGACATTCTGGGCACTGAAGCTTTCTTT. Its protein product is CASSLPDILGTEAFF.

CDR3 protein: CAWGRQGGTEAFF. The CDR3 nucleotides read TGTGCCTGGGGTAGACAGGGCGGGACTGAAGCTTTCTTT. V and J are TRBV30 and TRBJ1-1; 7 nucleotides match TRBD1. With 5 bases clipped from V and 5 bases from J, the junction kept 8 bases outside the gene matches. The CDR3 consists of 13 residues. The V gene's germline CDR1 is GTSNPN and CDR2 SVGIG (reference sequence).

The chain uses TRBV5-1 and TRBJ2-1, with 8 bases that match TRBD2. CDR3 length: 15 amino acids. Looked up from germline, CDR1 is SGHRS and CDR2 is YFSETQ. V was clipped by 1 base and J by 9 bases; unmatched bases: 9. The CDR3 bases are TGCGCCAGCAGCTTGACGTCGGGAGGGCCTCGTGAGCAGTTCTTC. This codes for CASSLTSGGPREQFF.

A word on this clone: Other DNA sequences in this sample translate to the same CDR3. This chain's CDR3 is CASSLGNYGYTF. CDR3 nucleotide sequence: TGTGCCAGCAGCCTTGGTAACTATGGCTACACCTTC. The J gene is TRBJ1-2, the V gene TRBV28, with unresolved D. The germline V gene has CDR1 MDHEN and CDR2 SYDVKM. This CDR3 region has 12 residues. V was clipped by 6 bases and J by 1 base, with 6 bases between them.

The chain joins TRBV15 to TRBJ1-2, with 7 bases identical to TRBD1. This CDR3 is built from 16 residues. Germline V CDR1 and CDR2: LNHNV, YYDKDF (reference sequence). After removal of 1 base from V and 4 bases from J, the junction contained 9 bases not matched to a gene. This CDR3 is CATSRGTGRGPYGYTF. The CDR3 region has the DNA TGTGCCACCAGCAGAGGAACCGGGAGGGGGCCCTATGGCTACACCTTC.

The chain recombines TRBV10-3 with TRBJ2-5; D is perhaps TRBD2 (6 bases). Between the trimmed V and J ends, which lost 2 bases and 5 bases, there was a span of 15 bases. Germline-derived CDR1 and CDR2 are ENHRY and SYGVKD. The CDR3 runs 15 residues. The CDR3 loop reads CAISEAGRRAETQYF. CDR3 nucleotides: TGTGCCATCAGTGAGGCGGGACGGAGGGCCGAGACCCAGTACTTC.

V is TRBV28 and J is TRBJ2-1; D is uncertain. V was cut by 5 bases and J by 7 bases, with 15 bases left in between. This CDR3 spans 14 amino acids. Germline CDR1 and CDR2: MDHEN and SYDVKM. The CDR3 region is CASSRALMGNEQFF. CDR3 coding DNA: TGTGCCAGCAGTCGAGCCTTAATGGGGAATGAGCAGTTCTTC.

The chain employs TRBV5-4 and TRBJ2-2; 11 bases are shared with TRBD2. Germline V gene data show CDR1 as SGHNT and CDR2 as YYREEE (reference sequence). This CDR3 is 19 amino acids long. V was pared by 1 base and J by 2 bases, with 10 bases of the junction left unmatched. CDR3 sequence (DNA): TGTGCCAGCAGCTTGATGACCCGGACTAGCGGGTTTAACACCGGGGAGCTGTTTTTT. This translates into CASSLMTRTSGFNTGELFF.

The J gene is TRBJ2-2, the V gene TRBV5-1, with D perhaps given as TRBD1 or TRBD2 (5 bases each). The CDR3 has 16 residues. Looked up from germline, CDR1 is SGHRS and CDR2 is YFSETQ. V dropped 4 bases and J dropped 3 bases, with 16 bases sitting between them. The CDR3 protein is CASSILGTDHTGELFF. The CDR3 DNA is TGCGCCAGCAGCATCTTAGGGACGGATCACACCGGGGAGCTGTTTTTT.

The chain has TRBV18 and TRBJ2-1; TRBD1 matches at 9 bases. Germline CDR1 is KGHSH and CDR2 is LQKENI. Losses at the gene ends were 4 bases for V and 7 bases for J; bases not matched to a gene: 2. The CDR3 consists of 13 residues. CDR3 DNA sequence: TGTGCCAGCTCACTCGGACAGGGGAATGAGCAGTTCTTC. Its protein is CASSLGQGNEQFF.

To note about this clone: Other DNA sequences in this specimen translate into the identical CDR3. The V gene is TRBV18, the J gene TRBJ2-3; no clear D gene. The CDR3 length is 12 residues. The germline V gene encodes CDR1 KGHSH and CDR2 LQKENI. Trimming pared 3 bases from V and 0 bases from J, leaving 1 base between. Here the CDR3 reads CASSPSTDTQYF. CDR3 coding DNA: TGTGCCAGCTCACCCAGCACAGATACGCAGTATTTT.

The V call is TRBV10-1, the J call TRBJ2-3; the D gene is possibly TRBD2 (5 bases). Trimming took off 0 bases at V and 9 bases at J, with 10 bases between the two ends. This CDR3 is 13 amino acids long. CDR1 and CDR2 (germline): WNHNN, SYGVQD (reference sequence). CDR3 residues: CASSESFEGTQYF. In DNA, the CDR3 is TGCGCCAGCAGTGAGTCCTTCGAGGGCACGCAGTATTTT.

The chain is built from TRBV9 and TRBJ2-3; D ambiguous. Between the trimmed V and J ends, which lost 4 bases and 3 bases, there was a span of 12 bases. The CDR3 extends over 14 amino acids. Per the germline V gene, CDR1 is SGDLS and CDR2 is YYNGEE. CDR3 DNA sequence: TGTGCCAGCAGCCCCCAGGTTAGAACAGATACGCAGTATTTT. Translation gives CASSPQVRTDTQYF.

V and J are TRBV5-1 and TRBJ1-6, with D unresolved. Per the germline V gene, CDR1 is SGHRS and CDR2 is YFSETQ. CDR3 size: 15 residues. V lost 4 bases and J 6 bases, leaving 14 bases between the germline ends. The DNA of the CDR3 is TGCGCCAGCAGCAGTACGAGGGAGGGTAATTCACCCCTCCACTTT. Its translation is CASSSTREGNSPLHF. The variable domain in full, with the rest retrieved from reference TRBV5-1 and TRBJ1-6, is KAGVTQTPRYLIKTRGQQVTLSCSPISGHRSVSWYQQTPGQGLQFLFEYFSETQRNKGNFPGRFSGRQFSNSRSEMNVSTLELGDSALYLCASSSTREGNSPLHFGNGTRLTVT.

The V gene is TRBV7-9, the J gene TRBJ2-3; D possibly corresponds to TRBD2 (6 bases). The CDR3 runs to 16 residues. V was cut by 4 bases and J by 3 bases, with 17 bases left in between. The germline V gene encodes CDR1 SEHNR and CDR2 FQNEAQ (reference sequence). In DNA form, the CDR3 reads TGTGCCAGCAGCTCACGAGGGAGGAGTGGGACAGATACGCAGTATTTT. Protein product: CASSSRGRSGTDTQYF.

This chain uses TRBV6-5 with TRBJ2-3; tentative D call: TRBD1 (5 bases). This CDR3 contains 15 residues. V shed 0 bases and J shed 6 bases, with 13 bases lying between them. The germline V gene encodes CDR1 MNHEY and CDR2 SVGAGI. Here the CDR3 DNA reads TGTGCCAGCAGTTACTCATACAGGCCCACCGATACGCAGTATTTT. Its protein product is CASSYSYRPTDTQYF.

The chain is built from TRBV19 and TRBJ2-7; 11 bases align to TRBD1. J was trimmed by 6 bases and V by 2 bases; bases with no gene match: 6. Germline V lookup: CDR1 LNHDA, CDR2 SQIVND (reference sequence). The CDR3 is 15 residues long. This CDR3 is CASSIFGTGGSEQYF. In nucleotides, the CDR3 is TGTGCCAGTAGTATATTTGGGACAGGGGGTTCCGAGCAGTACTTC.

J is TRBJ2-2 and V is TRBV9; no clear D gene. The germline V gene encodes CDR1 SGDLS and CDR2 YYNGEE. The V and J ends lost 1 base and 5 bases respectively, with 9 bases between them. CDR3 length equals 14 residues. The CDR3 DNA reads TGTGCCAGCAGCGTATCTCCAGATACCGGGGAGCTGTTTTTT. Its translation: CASSVSPDTGELFF.

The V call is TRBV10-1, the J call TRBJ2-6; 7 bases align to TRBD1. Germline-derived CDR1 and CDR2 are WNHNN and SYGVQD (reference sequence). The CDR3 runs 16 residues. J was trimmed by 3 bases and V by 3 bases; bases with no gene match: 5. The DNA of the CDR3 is TGCGCCAGCAGTGAAGCGACAGGGAATGGGGCCAACGTCCTGACTTTC. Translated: CASSEATGNGANVLTF.

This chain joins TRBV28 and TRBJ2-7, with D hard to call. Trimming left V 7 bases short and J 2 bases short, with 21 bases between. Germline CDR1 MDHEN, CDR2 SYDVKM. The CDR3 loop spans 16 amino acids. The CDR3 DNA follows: TGTGCCAGCACCCCTTTGGTGATTCCCCATACCTACGAGCAGTACTTC. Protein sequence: CASTPLVIPHTYEQYF.

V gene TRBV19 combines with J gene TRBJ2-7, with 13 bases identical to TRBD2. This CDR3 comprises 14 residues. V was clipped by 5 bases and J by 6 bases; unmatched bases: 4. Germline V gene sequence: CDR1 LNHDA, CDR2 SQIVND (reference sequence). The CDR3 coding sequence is TGTGCCAGTAGTGGAGGACTAGCGGGAGTCGAGCAGTACTTC. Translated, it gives CASSGGLAGVEQYF. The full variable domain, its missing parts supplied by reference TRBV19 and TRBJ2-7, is DGGITQSPKYLFRKEGQNVTLSCEQNLNHDAMYWYRQDPGQGLRLIYYSQIVNDFQKGDIAEGYSVSREKKESFPLTVTSAQKNPTAFYLCASSGGLAGVEQYFGPGTRLTVT.

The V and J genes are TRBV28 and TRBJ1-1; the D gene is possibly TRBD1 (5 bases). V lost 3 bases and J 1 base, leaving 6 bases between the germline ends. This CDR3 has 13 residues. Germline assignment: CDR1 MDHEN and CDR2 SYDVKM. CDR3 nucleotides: TGTGCCAGCAGTTTGGGGGGGAACACTGAAGCTTTCTTT. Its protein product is CASSLGGNTEAFF.

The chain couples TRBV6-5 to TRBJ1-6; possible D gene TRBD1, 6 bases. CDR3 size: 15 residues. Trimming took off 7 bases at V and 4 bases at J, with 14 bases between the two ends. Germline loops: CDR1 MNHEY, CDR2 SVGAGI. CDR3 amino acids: CASTAGEGYNSPLHF. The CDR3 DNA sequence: TGTGCCAGCACCGCAGGGGAAGGTTATAATTCACCCCTCCACTTT.

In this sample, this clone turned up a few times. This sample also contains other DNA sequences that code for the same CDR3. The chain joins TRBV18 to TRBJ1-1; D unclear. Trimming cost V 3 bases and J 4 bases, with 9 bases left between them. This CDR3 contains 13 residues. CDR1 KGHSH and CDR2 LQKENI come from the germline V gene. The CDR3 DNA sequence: TGTGCCAGCTCACCCAGAGAAGGCACTGAAGCTTTCTTT. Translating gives CASSPREGTEAFF.